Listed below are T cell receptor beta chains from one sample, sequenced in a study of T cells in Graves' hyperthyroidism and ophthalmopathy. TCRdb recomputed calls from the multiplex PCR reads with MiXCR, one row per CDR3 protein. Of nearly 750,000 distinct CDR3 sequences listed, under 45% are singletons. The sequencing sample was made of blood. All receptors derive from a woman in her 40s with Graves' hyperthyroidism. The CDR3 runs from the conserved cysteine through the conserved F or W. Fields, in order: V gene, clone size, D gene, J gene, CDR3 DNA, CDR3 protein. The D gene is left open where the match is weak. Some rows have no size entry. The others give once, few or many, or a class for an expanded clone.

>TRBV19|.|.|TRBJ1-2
TGTGCCAGTAGTCCGGGACTAGCGGGGGGGCGGCAAGCTAACTATGGCTACACCTTC
CASSPGLAGGRQANYGYTF
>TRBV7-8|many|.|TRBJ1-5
TGTGCCAGCAGCTTAGCGTCAGATAGAAAAAATCAGCCCCAGCATTTT
CASSLASDRKNQPQHF
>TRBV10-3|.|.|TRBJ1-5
TGTGCCATCAGTTACGGGTCCGGCAATCAGCCCCAGCATTTT
CAISYGSGNQPQHF
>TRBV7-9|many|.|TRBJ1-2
TGTGCCAGCAGCTTAGATGCAGCCAGCTATGGCTACACCTTC
CASSLDAASYGYTF
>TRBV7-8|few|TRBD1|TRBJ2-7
TGCGCCAGCAGCCAAAATCCGGGACAGGGGGCGGAAGAGCAGTACTTC
CASSQNPGQGAEEQYF
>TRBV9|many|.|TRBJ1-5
TGTGCCAGCAGCGCTAATAGGGAAGGCCAGCCCCAGCATTTT
CASSANREGQPQHF
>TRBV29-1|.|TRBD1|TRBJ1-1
TGCAGCGTTGAAGATATTGGGACAGGGGACGCTTTCTTT
CSVEDIGTGDAFF
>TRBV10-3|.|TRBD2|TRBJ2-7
TGTGCCACGGGCGGGGGAAGGAGCTCCTACGAGCAGTACTTC
CATGGGRSSYEQYF
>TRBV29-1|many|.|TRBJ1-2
TGCAGCGTCGGAGGAGCAGGGGTCCTCAATGGCTACACCTTC
CSVGGAGVLNGYTF
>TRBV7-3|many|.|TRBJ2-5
TGTGCCAGCAGCTTAGACGAACTGGAATACCAAGAGACCCAGTACTTC
CASSLDELEYQETQYF
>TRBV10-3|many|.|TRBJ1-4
TGTGCCACACAGACAGGATCAGAAGAAAAACTGTTTTTT
CATQTGSEEKLFF
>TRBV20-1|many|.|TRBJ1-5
TGCAGCGGACGGGCAGATACCAATCAGCCCCAGCATTTT
CSGRADTNQPQHF
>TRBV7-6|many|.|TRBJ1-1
TGTGCCAGCAGCTTAGTTCCAGGGATGATGAACACTGAAGCTTTCTTT
CASSLVPGMMNTEAFF
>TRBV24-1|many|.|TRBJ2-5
TGTGCCACCAGTGACTCGGACAGACAAGAGACCCAGTACTTC
CATSDSDRQETQYF
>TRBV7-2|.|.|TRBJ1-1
TGTGCCAGCAGCTTAGTCGGGGCGAACAGTGGAGCTTTCTTT
CASSLVGANSGAFF
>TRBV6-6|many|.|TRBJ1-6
TGTGCCAGCAGTTACGTGGCAGATTATAATTCACCCCTCCACTTT
CASSYVADYNSPLHF
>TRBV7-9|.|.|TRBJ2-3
TGTGCCAGCAGCCGGACCAACCGTCAGGATACGCAGTATTTT
CASSRTNRQDTQYF
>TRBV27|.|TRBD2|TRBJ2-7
TGTGCCAGCAGTTTGGCGCGGGGGGGCAGCGAGCAGTACTTC
CASSLARGGSEQYF
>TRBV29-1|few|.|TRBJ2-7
TGCAGCGTTGAAGCCCCAGCTCGGGAGCAGTACTTC
CSVEAPAREQYF
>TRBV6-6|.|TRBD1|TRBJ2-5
TGTGCCAGCGGGACCGGGACAGGGGCATCAGAGACCCAGTACTTC
CASGTGTGASETQYF
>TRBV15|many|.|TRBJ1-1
TGTGCCACCAGCGCAGACATCCGGACTGAAGCTTTCTTT
CATSADIRTEAFF
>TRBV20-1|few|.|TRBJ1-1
TGCAGTGCTAGAGGGACACCGAACACTGAAGCTTTCTTT
CSARGTPNTEAFF
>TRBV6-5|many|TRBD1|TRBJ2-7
TGTGCCAGCAGTTACTCTGGGCCTGGACAGGCCTACGAGCAGTACTTC
CASSYSGPGQAYEQYF
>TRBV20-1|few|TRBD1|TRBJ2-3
TGCAGTGCTATGGGACAGGGGAACACAGATACGCAGTATTTT
CSAMGQGNTDTQYF
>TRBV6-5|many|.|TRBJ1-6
TGTGCCAGCAGGAAACAAGAAAATTCACCCCTCCACTTT
CASRKQENSPLHF
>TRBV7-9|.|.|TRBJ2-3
TGTGCCAGCAGTTTAGCAATATCATTTGTGGGGGAGTCAAGCACAGATACGCAGTATTTT
CASSLAISFVGESSTDTQYF
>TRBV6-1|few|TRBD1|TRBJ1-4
TGTGCCAGCAGTTCCGACAGGGGCGAAGAAAAACTGTTTTTT
CASSSDRGEEKLFF
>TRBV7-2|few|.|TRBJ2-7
TGTGCCAGCAGCTTACAGGGTACTACCTACGAGCAGTACTTC
CASSLQGTTYEQYF
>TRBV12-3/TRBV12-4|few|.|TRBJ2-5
TGTGCCAGCAGCCCCACAGACAGGAGGGAAGAGACCCAGTACTTC
CASSPTDRREETQYF
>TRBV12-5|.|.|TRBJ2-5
TGTGCTAGTGGTTTGGGATCCCCGTATCAAGAGACCCAGTACTTC
CASGLGSPYQETQYF
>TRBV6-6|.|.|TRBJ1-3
TGTGCCAGCAGTTACCGGACCCGACTCCGGGACTCAGGGAACACCATATATTTT
CASSYRTRLRDSGNTIYF
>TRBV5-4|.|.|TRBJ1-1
TGTGCCGGCAGCTTTCGTGGGGGTTCCTCTGGATTGAACACTGAAGCTTTCTTT
CAGSFRGGSSGLNTEAFF
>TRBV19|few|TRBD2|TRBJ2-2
TGTGCCAGTAAATTATTCCAGCGGGAGGGCCGTAGCGGGGAGCTGTTTTTT
CASKLFQREGRSGELFF
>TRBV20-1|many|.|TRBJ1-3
TGCAGTGCTCCTGACAGGATCTCTGGAAACACCATATATTTT
CSAPDRISGNTIYF
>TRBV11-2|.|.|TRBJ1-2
TGTGCCAGCAGTCTGAACCGCTTAAACTATGGCTACACCTTC
CASSLNRLNYGYTF
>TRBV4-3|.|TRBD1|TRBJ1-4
TGCGCCAGCAGCGAAAATTCGGGACAGGGGAACGAAAAACTGTTTTTT
CASSENSGQGNEKLFF
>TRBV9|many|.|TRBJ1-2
TGTGCCAGCAGCATACAGGGAGGGTCGGCTGGCTACACCTTC
CASSIQGGSAGYTF
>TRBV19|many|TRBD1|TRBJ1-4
TGTGCCAGTAGTATTGACAGGGGGCGATATAATGAAAAACTGTTTTTT
CASSIDRGRYNEKLFF
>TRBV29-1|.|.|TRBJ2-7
TGCAGCGTTGAGGTGGGAAACGAGCAGTACTTC
CSVEVGNEQYF
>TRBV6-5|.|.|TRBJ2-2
TGTGCCAGCAGTTATTGGGCGAACACCGGGGAGCTGTTTTTT
CASSYWANTGELFF
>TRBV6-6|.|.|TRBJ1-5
TGTGCCATCAGTGAATCCTCCGGTAATGGCAATCAGCCCCAGCATTTT
CAISESSGNGNQPQHF
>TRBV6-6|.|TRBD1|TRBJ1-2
TGTGCCAGCAGTCCTCTCGGGACAGGGGGTCGTGATGGCTACACCTTC
CASSPLGTGGRDGYTF
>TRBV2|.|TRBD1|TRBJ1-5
TGTGCCAGCAAGACAGGGGGAAACGAACAGCCCCAGCATTTT
CASKTGGNEQPQHF
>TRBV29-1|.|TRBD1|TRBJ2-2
TGCAGCGTTGAAGCAGGGGGCTCGAACACCGGGGAGCTGTTTTTT
CSVEAGGSNTGELFF
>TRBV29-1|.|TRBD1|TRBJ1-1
TGCAGCGTTCGTCTAGCGGGACAGGGGGCGGCCACTGAAGCTTTCTTT
CSVRLAGQGAATEAFF
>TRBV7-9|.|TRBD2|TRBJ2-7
TGTGCCAGCAGCTTAGCGGGGGGGAAGGTGTACGAGCAGTACTTC
CASSLAGGKVYEQYF
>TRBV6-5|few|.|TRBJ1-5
TGTGCCAGCAGAAGGGACGAGGATCAGCCCCAGCATTTT
CASRRDEDQPQHF
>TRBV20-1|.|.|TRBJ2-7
TGCAGTGCCCTGAGAAGCGACAGTCCCTCCTACGAGCAGTACTTC
CSALRSDSPSYEQYF
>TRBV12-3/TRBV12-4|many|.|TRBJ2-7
TGTGCCAGCAGTTTTACAGGATACGAGCAGTACTTC
CASSFTGYEQYF
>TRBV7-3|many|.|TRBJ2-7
TGTGCCAGCAGTCGGGGGAACGAGCAGTACTTC
CASSRGNEQYF
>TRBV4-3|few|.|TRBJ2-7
TGCGCCAGCAGCCCCAGTAAAGTAGCGCACTACGAGCAGTACTTC
CASSPSKVAHYEQYF
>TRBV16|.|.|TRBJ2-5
TGTGCCAGCAGCCAATTCTCTGGGAACCAAGAGACCCAGTACTTC
CASSQFSGNQETQYF
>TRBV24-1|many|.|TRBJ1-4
TGTGCCACCAGTGATAACAGGGTCGGAGAAAAACTGTTTTTT
CATSDNRVGEKLFF
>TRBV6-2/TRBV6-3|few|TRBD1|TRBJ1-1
TGTGCCAGCAGCAACGGACAGGACGGTGAAGCTTTCTTT
CASSNGQDGEAFF
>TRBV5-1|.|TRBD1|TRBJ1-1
TGCGCCAGCAGCTACGGGGACAGATGGAACACTGAAGCTTTCTTT
CASSYGDRWNTEAFF
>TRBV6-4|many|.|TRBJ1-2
TGTGCCAGCTCCAACGGGCAGAACTATGGCTACACCTTC
CASSNGQNYGYTF
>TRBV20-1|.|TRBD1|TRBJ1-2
TGCAGTGCTAGTGCTCGGGGACAGGGCTATGGCTACACCTTC
CSASARGQGYGYTF
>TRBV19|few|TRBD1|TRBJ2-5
TGTGCCAGTAGTACACAGGGGTCCCAAGAGACCCAGTACTTC
CASSTQGSQETQYF
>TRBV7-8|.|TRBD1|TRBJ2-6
TGTGCCAGCAGCCCCCGACTGGTTGGGACAGGGAAGAGTAGTGGGGCCAACGTCCTGACTTTC
CASSPRLVGTGKSSGANVLTF